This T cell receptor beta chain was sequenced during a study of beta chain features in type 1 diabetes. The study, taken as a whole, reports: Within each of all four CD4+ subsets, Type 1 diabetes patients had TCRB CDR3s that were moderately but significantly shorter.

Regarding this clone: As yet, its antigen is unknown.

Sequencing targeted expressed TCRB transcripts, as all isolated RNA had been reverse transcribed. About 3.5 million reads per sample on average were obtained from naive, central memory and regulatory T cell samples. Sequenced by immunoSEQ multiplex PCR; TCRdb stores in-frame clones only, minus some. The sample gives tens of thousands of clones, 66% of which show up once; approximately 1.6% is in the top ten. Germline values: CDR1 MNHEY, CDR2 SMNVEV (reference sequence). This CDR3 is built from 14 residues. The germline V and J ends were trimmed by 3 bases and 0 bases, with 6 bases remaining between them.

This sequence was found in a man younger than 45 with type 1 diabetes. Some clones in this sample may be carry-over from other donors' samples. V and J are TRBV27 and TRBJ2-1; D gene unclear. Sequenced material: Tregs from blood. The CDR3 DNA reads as TGTGCCAGCAGTTTCGGTCGCTCCTACAATGAGCAGTTCTTC. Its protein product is CASSFGRSYNEQFF.